This T cell receptor beta chain was sequenced in a study of identifying expanded T cells in peripheral blood. Whole-study results and caveats: Clone count variance between roughly 2-week samples rose with total template count. Differentially abundant clones: roughly 1.2 between replicates, roughly 16 at around 2 weeks, less than 20 at four.

No infections or other immune events were documented during collection. Only in-frame clones appear in the TCRdb table, and some are missing; sequencing was by immunoSEQ multiplex PCR. Of 91,000 or so clones detected, more than 70% appear once; the ten largest clones hold 3% to 5%. Comment on this clone: As yet, its antigen is unknown.

The specimen sequenced was blood. The receptor was isolated from a person aged 18 to 70 in good health.

Written as DNA, the CDR3 is TGTGCCAGCAGCGCCGGGACAGGCAATGAAAAACTGTTTTTT. Translation: CASSAGTGNEKLFF. The rearrangement uses TRBV9 and TRBJ1-4, with 8 nucleotides matching TRBD1. The CDR3 is 14 residues long. In germline, CDR1 is SGDLS, CDR2 YYNGEE. V trimming: 3 bases; J trimming: 5 bases; junction bases outside the gene matches: 3.